Given below is one T cell receptor (beta chain) in context. The antigen is unknown. The record originates from a study of T cell responses to AZD1222 COVID-19 vaccine. Study outcomes and limitations: Two AZD1222 doses significantly raised spike-specific TCR breadth and depth over controls. Females made up more of the donors, who were largely white British, and clonal diversity may have come out too low.

The table came from immunoSEQ multiplex PCR; TCRdb's copy has only in-frame clones and leaves some out. This table has more than 100,000 clones, about 90% appearing once. In germline, CDR1 is MNHEY, CDR2 SVGEGT. With 2 bases removed from V and 6 bases from J, the gap between germline ends came to 12 bases. CDR3 size: 14 residues. This specimen consisted of peripheral blood, obtained 28 days after the second AZD1222 dose. The TCR was taken from an adult who received the AZD1222 COVID-19 vaccine. The chain joins TRBV6-2 or TRBV6-3 to TRBJ2-3; D is possibly TRBD2 (7 bases). CDR3 sequence (DNA): TGTGCCAGCAGTTACCGGGGGGCCGGGGATACGCAGTATTTT. It encodes CASSYRGAGDTQYF.